These 28 T cell receptor beta chains were sequenced from one sample in a study of T-cell reconstitution after alpha-beta-depleted transplantation in children. During its preparation, the TCRbeta library received unique molecular identifiers. MiXCR, applied by TCRdb to the PCR reads, yields one record per CDR3 protein. This sample carries approximately 7,100 distinct CDR3 sequences, 16% of them seen once, and the ten largest clones take about 14%. Specimen: PBMCs, collected before TCRalphabeta/CD19-depleted stem cell transplant. The receptor set was obtained from a boy younger than 10 with acute lymphoblastic leukemia, due to receive a stem cell transplant.

V gene TRBV3-1 combines with J gene TRBJ2-2; 7 bases map to TRBD2. Germline-derived CDR1 and CDR2 are LGHDT and YNNKEL (reference sequence). The CDR3 runs to 16 residues. After removal of 1 base from V and 0 bases from J, the junction contained 2 bases not matched to a gene. For the CDR3, the DNA is TGTGCCAGCAGCCAAGTGGGACTATCGAACACCGGGGAGCTGTTTTTT. Protein: CASSQVGLSNTGELFF.

This clonotype was observed many times. The rearrangement links TRBV7-9 to TRBJ2-6; 9 bases align to TRBD1. CDR3 length equals 17 residues. Germline CDR1 reads SEHNR; CDR2 reads FQNEAQ (reference sequence). V gave up 5 bases and J gave up 3 bases; unmatched junction bases: 8. Here the CDR3 DNA reads TGTGCCAGCAGCCTGGACAGGGGAAGGGGTGGGGCCAACGTCCTGACTTTC. Translation: CASSLDRGRGGANVLTF.

The sample holds many counts of this clonotype. The rearrangement uses TRBV4-1 and TRBJ2-2, with TRBD2 matching 14 bases. CDR1 and CDR2 from the germline V gene are MGHRA and YSYEKL. CDR3 length: 18 residues. J was trimmed by 3 bases and V by 0 bases; bases with no gene match: 3. The CDR3 reads CASSQDRLAGGDTGELFF. For the CDR3, the DNA is TGCGCCAGCAGCCAAGATAGACTAGCGGGGGGGGACACCGGGGAGCTGTTTTTT.

Sample share makes this clonotype medium-sized. This chain joins TRBV7-9 and TRBJ2-5; D is undetermined. Germline assignment: CDR1 SEHNR and CDR2 FQNEAQ (reference sequence). Trimming pared 4 bases from V and 2 bases from J, leaving 11 bases between. This CDR3 region has 14 residues. The CDR3 region is CASSSRNSQETQYF. CDR3 nucleotides: TGTGCCAGCAGCTCTAGGAACTCACAAGAGACCCAGTACTTC.

In its sample, this clonotype is medium-sized. The V call is TRBV12-3 or TRBV12-4, the J call TRBJ1-6, with TRBD1 as a possible D gene (5 bases). CDR3 size: 16 residues. The V end lost 4 bases, the J end lost 7 bases, and 17 bases lay between the germline ends. CDR3 bases: TGTGCCAGCAGTTCAAAGGGGACGGCTGCCAATTCACCCCTCCACTTT. This gives the protein CASSSKGTAANSPLHF.

By share, this clonotype counts as medium-sized. The chain couples TRBV7-2 to TRBJ2-7; TRBD1 aligns across 8 bases. The CDR3 is 14 amino acids. V lost 7 bases and J lost 5; bases outside the gene matches: 10. Germline assignment: CDR1 SGHTA and CDR2 FQGNSA. CDR3 sequence reads: CASTQGQGRDEQYF. In DNA form, the CDR3 reads TGTGCCAGCACCCAAGGACAGGGACGGGACGAGCAGTACTTC. Combining the CDR3 with reference TRBV7-2 and TRBJ2-7 gives the whole variable domain GAGVSQSPSNKVTEKGKDVELRCDPISGHTALYWYRQSLGQGLEFLIYFQGNSAPDKSGLPSDRFSAERTGGSVSTLTIQRTQQEDSAVYLCASTQGQGRDEQYFGPGTRLTVT.

This clonotype was detected ten times or more. The J gene is TRBJ2-5, the V gene TRBV18, with D uncertain. The CDR3 is 12 amino acids. Germline V gives CDR1 KGHSH, CDR2 LQKENI. Deletions cut 2 bases from V and 4 bases from J, with 5 bases between. The CDR3 region is CASSPGVETQYF. For the CDR3, the DNA is TGTGCCAGCTCACCAGGGGTAGAGACCCAGTACTTC. The entire variable domain, with the rest obtained from reference TRBV18 and TRBJ2-5, is as follows: NAGVMQNPRHLVRRRGQEARLRCSPMKGHSHVYWYRQLPEEGLKFMVYLQKENIIDESGMPKERFSAEFPKEGPSILRIQQVVRGDSAAYFCASSPGVETQYFGPGTRLLVL.

This clonotype counts as medium-sized (0.01 to 0.1%). The chain uses TRBV4-2 and TRBJ2-7; D uncertain. Germline V lookup: CDR1 LGHNA, CDR2 YNFKEQ. The CDR3 has 13 residues. V dropped 1 base and J dropped 6 bases, with 10 bases sitting between them. This CDR3 reads CASSQVVGFEQYF. In DNA, the CDR3 is TGTGCCAGCAGCCAAGTGGTCGGCTTCGAGCAGTACTTC.

Note on this clonotype: This may be a read error, as it is one base from a much larger clone. The chain combines TRBV6-1 with TRBJ2-1, with a weak D call TRBD2 (6 bases). The germline V gene encodes CDR1 MNHNS and CDR2 SASEGT. The germline V and J ends were trimmed by 9 bases and 7 bases, with 25 bases remaining between them. This CDR3 region has 16 residues. The CDR3 nucleotides are TGTGCCAGAAGCCCCCGGGGAGGAAGATCGGCGAATGAGCAGTTCTTC. Translation gives CARSPRGGRSANEQFF.

This clonotype is termed medium-sized. The rearrangement uses TRBV6-4 and TRBJ2-3; 9 bases line up with TRBD2. The V and J ends lost 0 bases and 3 bases, in that order; junction bases with no gene match: 1. The CDR3 runs 15 residues. Germline assignment: CDR1 MRHNA and CDR2 SNTAGT. In nucleotides, the CDR3 is TGTGCCAGCAGTGACTCTAGCGGGGGAACAGATACGCAGTATTTT. This codes for CASSDSSGGTDTQYF.

This clonotype was recorded at least ten times. This rearrangement joins TRBV5-6 to TRBJ2-3; D not resolved. The CDR3 is 13 residues long. Between the trimmed V and J ends, which lost 3 bases and 6 bases, there was a span of 11 bases. Germline V lookup: CDR1 SGHDT, CDR2 YYEEEE. In DNA form, the CDR3 reads TGTGCCAGCAGCTGGGTCAGGTCGGATACGCAGTATTTT. Protein: CASSWVRSDTQYF. Supplemented by reference TRBV5-6 and TRBJ2-3, the full variable domain reads DAGVTQSPTHLIKTRGQQVTLRCSPKSGHDTVSWYQQALGQGPQFIFQYYEEEERQRGNFPDRFSGHQFPNYSSELNVNALLLGDSALYLCASSWVRSDTQYFGPGTRLTVL.

As for this clonotype: This sequence may be a read error, since a much larger clone differs from it by one base. Written as DNA, the CDR3 is TGCAGCGTTGTACAGCTCGCGGCAGATACGCAGTATTTT. It translates to CSVVQLAADTQYF. The chain links TRBV29-1 to TRBJ2-3; D is ambiguous. The CDR3 is 13 amino acids. Germline values: CDR1 SQVTM, CDR2 ANQGSEA. Trimming removed 4 bases at V and 4 bases at J, with 12 bases between.

V usage is TRBV5-1 and J usage is TRBJ2-3, with 13 bases identical to TRBD2. Germline assignment: CDR1 SGHRS and CDR2 YFSETQ. The CDR3 consists of 17 residues. Trimming took 4 bases from V and 1 from J; bases not matched to a gene: 6. CDR3 sequence reads: CASSVRLAGGGTDTQYF. The CDR3 nucleotides are TGCGCCAGCAGCGTCCGACTAGCGGGGGGCGGCACAGATACGCAGTATTTT.

Many counts were recorded for this clonotype. V usage is TRBV12-3 or TRBV12-4 and J usage is TRBJ2-7, with D maybe TRBD2 (7 bases). V lost 6 bases to trimming and J lost 7 bases, with 19 bases between them. The CDR3 has 14 amino acids. The CDR3 reads CASSLQGKGGEQYF. The CDR3 DNA sequence: TGTGCCAGCAGCCTACAGGGAAAGGGGGGGGAGCAGTACTTC.

This clonotype is labeled medium-sized. The chain employs TRBV4-2 and TRBJ2-6, with D unresolved. The CDR3 runs 15 residues. Trimming stripped 1 base from V and 1 base from J, with 5 bases between. The germline V gene has CDR1 LGHNA and CDR2 YNFKEQ. The CDR3 nucleotides read TGTGCCAGCAGCCAAGTCGGTTCTGGGGCCAACGTCCTGACTTTC. This encodes CASSQVGSGANVLTF.

This clonotype rates as medium-sized (0.01 to 0.1%). The J gene is TRBJ2-1, the V gene TRBV24-1; D gene ambiguous. The length of the CDR3 is 15 residues. Trimming took off 4 bases at V and 7 bases at J, with 16 bases between the two ends. In germline, CDR1 is KGHDR, CDR2 SFDVKD. CDR3 residues: CATSEAEGRGNEQFF. DNA of the CDR3: TGTGCCACCAGTGAGGCTGAAGGCCGCGGAAATGAGCAGTTCTTC.

Within the sample, this clonotype is medium-sized (0.01 to 0.1%). This rearrangement joins TRBV4-2 to TRBJ1-5; D unclear. The germline gives CDR1 LGHNA, CDR2 YNFKEQ. The CDR3 consists of 13 residues. Trimming stripped 0 bases from V and 7 bases from J, with 7 bases between. The CDR3 nucleotides read TGTGCCAGCAGCCAAGAGGCGCGGCAGCCCCAGCATTTT. Encoded protein: CASSQEARQPQHF.

This clonotype has a count of ten or more. V and J are TRBV12-3 or TRBV12-4 and TRBJ2-7; D perhaps matches TRBD1 (5 bases). The CDR3 contains 12 residues. V lost 3 bases to trimming and J lost 8 bases, with 11 bases between them. CDR3 in DNA: TGTGCCAGCAGTTTCGACAGTCTCCAGCAGTACTTC. As protein: CASSFDSLQQYF.

This clonotype was observed at least ten times. CDR3 nucleotide sequence: TGTGCCAGCAGTCCTCGCCCGGGACAGGGCTCGGATACGCAGTATTTT. It specifies CASSPRPGQGSDTQYF. The V gene is TRBV6-4, the J gene TRBJ2-3; 9 bases are shared with TRBD1. V lost 5 bases and J lost 6; bases outside the gene matches: 12. Per germline, CDR1 MRHNA and CDR2 SNTAGT. This CDR3 contains 16 residues.

In this sample, this clonotype turned up many times. The chain couples TRBV24-1 to TRBJ1-2; 11 bases are a match to TRBD1. Germline values: CDR1 KGHDR, CDR2 SFDVKD. V shed 2 bases and J 8 bases; nucleotides not matched to a gene: 12. The CDR3 is made up of 17 amino acids. The CDR3 reads CATSDSGQGARGGGYTF. CDR3 nucleotides: TGTGCCACCAGTGATTCCGGACAGGGGGCAAGAGGAGGAGGCTACACCTTC.

This clonotype was observed many times. The CDR3 region is CASSPTGTVPTGELFF. CDR3 nucleotides: TGTGCCAGCAGCCCGACCGGGACAGTTCCAACCGGGGAGCTGTTTTTT. The V gene is TRBV5-4, the J gene TRBJ2-2; 7 nucleotides agree with TRBD1. The germline gives CDR1 SGHNT, CDR2 YYREEE (reference sequence). With 4 bases clipped from V and 5 bases from J, the junction kept 11 bases outside the gene matches. This CDR3 spans 16 amino acids.

This clonotype is medium-sized. The J gene is TRBJ2-7, the V gene TRBV12-3 or TRBV12-4, with D unclear. V dropped 6 bases and J dropped 0 bases, with 6 bases sitting between them. The CDR3 is 12 amino acids. The CDR3 DNA reads as TGTGCCAGCAGCCCCTACTCCTACGAGCAGTACTTC. Its protein product is CASSPYSYEQYF.

This clonotype was detected many times. The rearrangement joins TRBV2 to TRBJ2-7, with a tentative D call TRBD1 (6 bases). V was cut by 4 bases and J by 2 bases, with 9 bases left in between. Germline V gives CDR1 SNHLY, CDR2 FYNNEI. There are 13 residues in the CDR3. In DNA, the CDR3 is TGTGCCAGCAGTGGGGGGCCCCCCTACGAGCAGTACTTC. Protein sequence: CASSGGPPYEQYF.

By share, this clonotype counts as medium-sized (0.01 to 0.1%). CDR3 region: CASSAGRGLLDNEQFF. CDR3 nucleotides: TGCGCCAGCAGCGCGGGACGGGGACTCCTGGACAATGAGCAGTTCTTC. V usage is TRBV5-1 and J usage is TRBJ2-1, with a tentative D call TRBD2 (6 bases). Germline assignment: CDR1 SGHRS and CDR2 YFSETQ. The CDR3 sequence is 16 residues long. The germline V and J ends were trimmed by 4 bases and 5 bases, with 19 bases remaining between them.

In this sample, this clonotype is medium-sized (0.01 to 0.1%). The chain is built from TRBV20-1 and TRBJ2-1; D assignment may be TRBD1 or TRBD2 (5 bases each). V lost 5 bases, J lost 4 bases, and 12 bases lay in between. Germline-derived CDR1 and CDR2 are DFQATT and SNEGSKA (reference sequence). The length of the CDR3 is 13 residues. The CDR3 coding sequence is TGCAGTGCTGGGACGTCGGGGTACAATGAGCAGTTCTTC. Its protein product is CSAGTSGYNEQFF.

By its share, this clonotype is medium-sized. This CDR3 reads CASSQLGTSSVGEQFF. As DNA, the CDR3 is TGCGCCAGCAGCCAACTCGGGACTAGCAGCGTCGGTGAGCAGTTCTTC. The rearrangement links TRBV4-1 to TRBJ2-1; 9 bases are a match to TRBD2. Per germline, CDR1 MGHRA and CDR2 YSYEKL. V lost 2 bases to trimming and J lost 9 bases; unmatched junction nucleotides: 11. This CDR3 contains 16 residues.

By frequency in the sample, this clonotype is medium-sized. The chain combines TRBV7-6 with TRBJ2-7, with 8 bases identical to TRBD2. V lost 2 bases and J lost 2; bases outside the gene matches: 5. The CDR3 is 15 residues long. Looked up from germline, CDR1 is SGHVS and CDR2 is FNYEAQ. DNA for the CDR3: TGTGCCAGCAGCTTATCTGTGCGGGGGGCCTACGAGCAGTACTTC. Residues: CASSLSVRGAYEQYF.

This clonotype was observed many times. The CDR3 DNA reads as TGTGCCAGCAGTGCCCCGGGACAGCTCTATGGCTACACCTTC. The encoded protein is CASSAPGQLYGYTF. The chain joins TRBV12-3 or TRBV12-4 to TRBJ1-2, with TRBD1 identical over 7 bases. The V segment lost 5 bases and the J segment 4 bases; nucleotides outside the gene matches: 7. The CDR3 spans 14 residues.